These 12 T cell receptor beta chains share one sample of origin, sequenced in a study of cytomegalovirus exposure and HLA in healthy donors. The PCR contained 60 Vbeta and 13 Jbeta primers. Assay used: immunoSEQ multiplex PCR; TCRdb lists only in-frame clones, some missing. The data contain approximately 180,000 clones, around 81% of them singletons. The specimen was PBMCs. The receptors derive from a woman aged 25 to 39 in good health and CMV-seronegative.

The chain is built from TRBV18 and TRBJ1-1; 9 bases agree with TRBD1. The CDR3 totals 15 residues. Germline assignment: CDR1 KGHSH and CDR2 LQKENI. With V trimmed by 4 bases and J by 3 bases, 6 bases remained unmatched. The CDR3 nucleotides are TGTGCCAGCTCACTAGCAGACAGGGGGGACACTGAAGCTTTCTTT. Its protein is CASSLADRGDTEAFF.

Concerning this clone itself: At the DNA level, this CDR3 is encoded by other sequences in the same sample as well. CDR3: CASSLQGNTEAFF. In nucleotides, the CDR3 is TGTGCCAGCAGTTTACAGGGGAACACTGAAGCTTTCTTT. The chain has TRBV28 and TRBJ1-1; D is possibly TRBD1 (5 bases). The germline V gene encodes CDR1 MDHEN and CDR2 SYDVKM. Trimming shortened V by 2 bases and J by 1 base, and 5 bases separated the two germline ends. The CDR3 loop spans 13 amino acids.

The J gene is TRBJ2-2, the V gene TRBV10-2; TRBD1 aligns across 9 bases. Trimming at V came to 9 bases and at J to 5 bases, leaving 10 bases not matched to a gene. Per germline, CDR1 WSHSY and CDR2 SAAADI. The CDR3 is 15 amino acids. CDR3: CASKQGAQKTGELFF. The CDR3 nucleotides read TGCGCCAGTAAACAGGGGGCCCAAAAGACCGGGGAGCTGTTTTTT.

CDR3 nucleotide sequence: TGTGCCAGCAGTGACTCGGGGGGGACAGGGCTCGACTACGAGCAGTACTTC. Encoded protein: CASSDSGGTGLDYEQYF. The chain employs TRBV6-4 and TRBJ2-7, with TRBD1 matching 9 bases. J gave up 3 bases and V 0 bases, and 9 bases lay outside the gene matches. The germline V gene has CDR1 MRHNA and CDR2 SNTAGT. This CDR3 contains 17 residues.

This clone showed up just a few times. This chain links TRBV6-1 with TRBJ2-7, with 7 bases fitting TRBD1. The length of the CDR3 is 14 residues. Germline-derived CDR1 and CDR2 are MNHNS and SASEGT. V was pared by 8 bases and J by 1 base, with 8 bases of the junction left unmatched. CDR3 DNA: TGTGCCAGCTCTTTTGGACAGGAGTCCTACGAGCAGTACTTC. It yields the protein CASSFGQESYEQYF.

The CDR3 spells CATTPEGGQPQHF. In DNA form, the CDR3 reads TGTGCCACCACGCCAGAGGGCGGGCAGCCCCAGCATTTT. The chain carries TRBV10-3 and TRBJ1-5, with unresolved D. V was cut by 10 bases and J by 7 bases, with 17 bases left in between. Germline-derived CDR1 and CDR2 are ENHRY and SYGVKD. This CDR3 spans 13 amino acids.

The rearrangement uses TRBV27 and TRBJ1-2, with TRBD1 matching 7 bases. V was pared by 5 bases and J by 8 bases, with 8 bases of the junction left unmatched. Germline loops: CDR1 MNHEY, CDR2 SMNVEV (reference sequence). This CDR3 spans 13 amino acids. The CDR3 DNA sequence: TGTGCCAGCAGTCCTTATACAGGGGACGGCTACACCTTC. It encodes CASSPYTGDGYTF.

The chain couples TRBV18 to TRBJ1-4; 7 bases agree with TRBD1. Germline lookup yields CDR1 KGHSH and CDR2 LQKENI. The CDR3 extends over 13 amino acids. V was pared by 3 bases and J by 6 bases, with 1 base of the junction left unmatched. The CDR3 nucleotides read TGTGCCAGCTCACCGCAGGGGGATGAAAAACTGTTTTTT. Translated: CASSPQGDEKLFF.

The chain combines TRBV20-1 with TRBJ2-3, with D perhaps TRBD2 (6 bases). V gave up 6 bases and J gave up 6 bases, with 10 bases separating them. CDR1 and CDR2 from the germline V gene are DFQATT and SNEGSKA (reference sequence). CDR3 length equals 11 residues. The CDR3 region is CSATGLDTQYF. As DNA, the CDR3 is TGCAGTGCGACGGGACTGGATACGCAGTATTTT.

V usage is TRBV6-1 and J usage is TRBJ2-3, with 7 bases identical to TRBD2. The CDR3 has 14 amino acids. V lost 10 bases, J lost 1 base, and 8 bases stayed unmatched. In germline, CDR1 is MNHNS, CDR2 SASEGT. The CDR3, as DNA: TGTGCCACCCGGCGGGGAGGGGGCACAGATACGCAGTATTTT. Translation gives CATRRGGGTDTQYF.

This clone showed up just once. CDR3 amino acids: CASSFRDTSSGNTIYF. The DNA of the CDR3 is TGTGCCAGCAGTTTCCGGGATACCTCCTCTGGAAACACCATATATTTT. The rearrangement joins TRBV6-5 to TRBJ1-3; D remains unclear. The CDR3 has 16 residues. With 4 bases removed from V and 0 bases from J, the gap between germline ends came to 13 bases. CDR1 MNHEY and CDR2 SVGAGI come from the germline V gene.

This rearrangement joins TRBV5-1 to TRBJ1-1; D call uncertain. The CDR3 is made up of 13 amino acids. Per the germline V gene, CDR1 is SGHRS and CDR2 is YFSETQ. The V gene lost 4 bases and the J gene lost 0 bases, with 7 bases spanning the gap. The CDR3 coding sequence is TGCGCCAGCAGCGAGAGCATGAACACTGAAGCTTTCTTT. It is translated as CASSESMNTEAFF.